This T cell receptor (beta chain) was recorded in a study of cytomegalovirus exposure and HLA in healthy donors. Whole-study results and caveats: Cytomegalovirus-associated TCR beta chains were listed, numbering 150 to 200. Analyses of presence and absence presupposed an approximately uniform sequencing depth across donors.

With respect to this clone: Its target is unknown.

Amplification used 60 Vbeta primers and 13 Jbeta primers. Some clones are missing from TCRdb's copy, which holds only in-frame ones; the method was immunoSEQ multiplex PCR. The sample lists under 300,000 clones, around 90% occurring once. Deletions cut 5 bases from V and 8 bases from J, with 19 bases between. CDR3 length equals 15 residues. Germline V gives CDR1 SGHTA, CDR2 FQGNSA. The genes are TRBV7-2 and TRBJ2-4, with a weak D call TRBD1 (6 bases). This clonotype originated in a girl aged 2 to 10 in good health and CMV-seronegative. What was sequenced was PBMCs. CDR3 in amino acids: CASSLRQGLLDIQYF. CDR3 in DNA: TGTGCCAGCAGCCTGAGGCAGGGGTTGCTTGACATTCAGTACTTC.